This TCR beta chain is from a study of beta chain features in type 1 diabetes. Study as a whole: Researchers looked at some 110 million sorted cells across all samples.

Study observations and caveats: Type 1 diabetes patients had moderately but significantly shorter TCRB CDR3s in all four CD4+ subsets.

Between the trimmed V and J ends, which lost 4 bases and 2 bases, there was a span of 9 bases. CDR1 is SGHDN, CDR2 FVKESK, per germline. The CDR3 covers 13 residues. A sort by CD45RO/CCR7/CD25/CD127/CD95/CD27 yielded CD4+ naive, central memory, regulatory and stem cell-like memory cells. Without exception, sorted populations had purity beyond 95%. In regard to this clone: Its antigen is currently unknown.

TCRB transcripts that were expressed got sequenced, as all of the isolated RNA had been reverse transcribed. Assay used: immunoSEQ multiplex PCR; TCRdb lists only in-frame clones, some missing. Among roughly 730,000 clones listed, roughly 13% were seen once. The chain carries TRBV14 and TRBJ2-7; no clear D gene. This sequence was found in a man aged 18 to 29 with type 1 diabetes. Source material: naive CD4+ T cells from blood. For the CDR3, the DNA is TGTGCCAGCAGCCCACCTCAGGCCTACGAGCAGTACTTC. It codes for CASSPPQAYEQYF.